Following are 27 T cell receptor beta chains from one sample sequenced in a study of beta chain features in type 1 diabetes. Every isolated RNA sample was fully reverse transcribed, so sequencing captured expressed TCRB transcripts. Clones were sequenced by immunoSEQ multiplex PCR, and TCRdb holds only the in-frame ones, with some missing. The table lists nearly 350,000 clones, 6.5% to 10% of them singletons, with around 0.45% in the top ten. Source material: central memory CD4+ T cells from blood. The receptors here all came from a woman younger than 30 in good health.

The rearrangement uses TRBV6-6 and TRBJ2-1; 9 bases match TRBD2. Trimming removed 5 bases from V and 8 bases from J; junction bases left unmatched: 7. The germline V gene has CDR1 MNHNY and CDR2 SVGAGI (reference sequence). The CDR3 runs to 14 residues. The CDR3 here is CASSVAGGRDEQFF. The CDR3 DNA follows: TGTGCCAGCAGTGTCGCGGGGGGGCGGGATGAGCAGTTCTTC.

This clone has just a few counts. The genes are TRBV5-1 and TRBJ2-5, with D possibly being TRBD1 (5 bases). This CDR3 contains 12 residues. V dropped 7 bases and J dropped 1 base, with 8 bases sitting between them. Germline CDR1 is SGHRS and CDR2 is YFSETQ. CDR3 region: CASRGAQETQYF. CDR3 nucleotides: TGCGCCAGCCGTGGGGCCCAAGAGACCCAGTACTTC.

The gene calls are TRBV5-4 and TRBJ2-3, with TRBD2 matching 7 bases. The trim removed 1 base at V and 4 bases at J, leaving 6 bases unmatched. The CDR3 length is 15 residues. Germline CDR1 reads SGHNT; CDR2 reads YYREEE (reference sequence). The CDR3 DNA follows: TGTGCCAGCAGCTTGAGGGCGGGAGCGGCAGATACGCAGTATTTT. Translated: CASSLRAGAADTQYF.

This clone has more than one count but fewer than ten. This chain joins TRBV29-1 and TRBJ2-5; possibly TRBD1 or TRBD2 for D (5 bases each). Germline V gene data show CDR1 as SQVTM and CDR2 as ANQGSEA. Trimming took off 5 bases at V and 5 bases at J, with 12 bases between the two ends. The CDR3 spans 12 residues. The CDR3 sequence is CSVRAWGETQYF. DNA for the CDR3: TGCAGCGTTCGGGCATGGGGGGAGACCCAGTACTTC. Full variable domain (rest looked up from reference TRBV29-1 and TRBJ2-5): SAVISQKPSRDICQRGTSLTIQCQVDSQVTMMFWYRQQPGQSLTLIATANQGSEATYESGFVIDKFPISRPNLTFSTLTVSNMSPEDSSIYLCSVRAWGETQYFGPGTRLLVL.

In this sample, this clone turned up a few times. This chain connects TRBV11-3 to TRBJ2-3, with D perhaps TRBD1 (6 bases). The CDR3 has 11 amino acids. Trimming removed 3 bases at V and 10 bases at J, with 8 bases between. Germline V gene sequence: CDR1 SGHNT, CDR2 YENEEA. Here the CDR3 reads CASSFWTAQYF. For the CDR3, the DNA is TGTGCCAGCAGCTTCTGGACAGCGCAGTATTTT.

Only a few counts were recorded for this clone. This rearrangement joins TRBV7-2 to TRBJ2-1; D remains unclear. Per the germline V gene, CDR1 is SGHTA and CDR2 is FQGNSA. The V end was cut by 5 bases, the J end by 7 bases, with 9 bases between. There are 12 residues in the CDR3. CDR3 in DNA: TGTGCCAGCAGCCAGCCTGTTAATGAGCAGTTCTTC. This codes for CASSQPVNEQFF.

This clone has just a few counts. The V gene is TRBV11-3, the J gene TRBJ2-1, with D tentatively TRBD2 (6 bases). V lost 5 bases, J lost 9 bases, and 14 bases lay in between. The CDR3 extends over 13 amino acids. Per the germline V gene, CDR1 is SGHNT and CDR2 is YENEEA. The CDR3 DNA sequence: TGTGCCAGCAGCCCACGGGGGTTGGGTGAGCAGTTCTTC. The encoded protein is CASSPRGLGEQFF.

J is TRBJ1-1 and V is TRBV7-2; 11 bases match TRBD1. The CDR3 loop spans 15 amino acids. J was trimmed by 2 bases and V by 5 bases; bases with no gene match: 4. Germline V lookup: CDR1 SGHTA, CDR2 FQGNSA. The DNA of the CDR3 is TGTGCCAGCAGCCAACGGACAGGGGGCAACACTGAAGCTTTCTTT. Translated, it gives CASSQRTGGNTEAFF.

V usage is TRBV18 and J usage is TRBJ1-2; 8 bases agree with TRBD1. After removal of 6 bases from V and 1 base from J, the junction contained 7 bases not matched to a gene. The V gene's germline CDR1 is KGHSH and CDR2 LQKENI. This CDR3 spans 15 amino acids. Here the CDR3 reads CASSATGAINYGYTF. CDR3 nucleotides: TGTGCCAGCTCCGCGACAGGGGCGATTAACTATGGCTACACCTTC.

This clone was detected only a few times. The chain couples TRBV15 to TRBJ2-7; TRBD2 agrees at 8 bases. The CDR3 is 15 residues long. V was clipped by 3 bases and J by 2 bases; unmatched bases: 6. Germline CDR1 reads LNHNV; CDR2 reads YYDKDF (reference sequence). CDR3 protein: CATSRGTSGAYEQYF. Written as DNA, the CDR3 is TGTGCCACCAGCAGGGGAACTAGCGGAGCCTACGAGCAGTACTTC.

The gene calls are TRBV28 and TRBJ1-5; no definite D call. From germline, CDR1 is MDHEN and CDR2 SYDVKM. This CDR3 has 11 residues. With 9 bases removed from V and 2 bases from J, the gap between germline ends came to 5 bases. The CDR3 is CARSGNQPQHF. Here the CDR3 DNA reads TGTGCCAGGAGTGGCAATCAGCCCCAGCATTTT. Looking up the rest from reference TRBV28 and TRBJ1-5 gives the full variable domain: DVKVTQSSRYLVKRTGEKVFLECVQDMDHENMFWYRQDPGLGLRLIYFSYDVKMKEKGDIPEGYSVSREKKERFSLILESASTNQTSMYLCARSGNQPQHFGDGTRLSIL.

The genes are TRBV10-1 and TRBJ2-5, with 7 bases fitting TRBD2. V was pared by 4 bases and J by 5 bases, with 13 bases of the junction left unmatched. Germline V gives CDR1 WNHNN, CDR2 SYGVQD (reference sequence). The CDR3 spans 16 residues. Here the CDR3 reads CASSGGAAGEMETQYF. The CDR3 DNA sequence: TGCGCCAGCAGTGGAGGGGCGGCGGGAGAAATGGAGACCCAGTACTTC.

The gene calls are TRBV18 and TRBJ2-3, with 9 nucleotides matching TRBD2. CDR1 is KGHSH and CDR2 is LQKENI in the germline V gene. The CDR3 is 16 residues long. V shed 6 bases and J 3 bases; nucleotides not matched to a gene: 10. The CDR3 DNA sequence: TGTGCCAGCTCCCCTACTTCTAGCGGGACTACAGATACGCAGTATTTT. Its protein product is CASSPTSSGTTDTQYF.

The rearrangement links TRBV7-2 to TRBJ2-1; 11 bases are shared with TRBD2. J gave up 4 bases and V 0 bases, and 5 bases lay outside the gene matches. The CDR3 spans 17 residues. The germline V gene encodes CDR1 SGHTA and CDR2 FQGNSA. The CDR3 DNA reads as TGTGCCAGCAGCTTAGCGGGGGTAGCGGGAGGGTACAATGAGCAGTTCTTC. The encoded protein is CASSLAGVAGGYNEQFF.

This clone was seen more than once but under ten times. Germline is not matched at one junction end, which may reflect a read error. V is TRBV28 and J is TRBJ1-2; 7 nucleotides match TRBD1. There are 11 residues in the CDR3. CDR1 and CDR2 (germline): MDHEN, SYDVKM. The CDR3: CASSFDRALVF. DNA for the CDR3: TGTGCCAGCAGTTTTGACAGGGCCCTAGTCTTC.

The chain joins TRBV10-3 to TRBJ2-5; 7 bases are a match to TRBD1. From germline, CDR1 is ENHRY and CDR2 SYGVKD. This CDR3 contains 14 residues. V lost 3 bases, J lost 2 bases, and 3 bases stayed unmatched. This CDR3 is CAISDGTAQETQYF. CDR3 in DNA: TGTGCCATCAGTGACGGGACAGCACAAGAGACCCAGTACTTC.

The rearrangement uses TRBV5-4 and TRBJ2-5, with 8 bases identical to TRBD1. This CDR3 comprises 16 residues. V lost 4 bases and J lost 6; bases outside the gene matches: 14. CDR1 SGHNT and CDR2 YYREEE come from the germline V gene (reference sequence). The CDR3 nucleotides are TGTGCCAGCAGCCAAGGAGGCAGGGGGCGGTCGAAGACCCAGTACTTC. As protein: CASSQGGRGRSKTQYF.

V and J are TRBV7-2 and TRBJ2-7, with D perhaps matching TRBD1 or TRBD2 (6 bases each). The V and J ends lost 2 bases and 6 bases respectively, with 11 bases between them. The CDR3 length is 13 residues. The germline gives CDR1 SGHTA, CDR2 FQGNSA. The CDR3 DNA follows: TGTGCCAGCAGCTTACTAGGGGGACTCGAGCAGTACTTC. This gives the protein CASSLLGGLEQYF.

The chain combines TRBV9 with TRBJ2-1; 7 bases map to TRBD2. The J segment lost 6 bases and the V segment lost 0 bases, leaving 6 bases of the junction unmatched. CDR1 and CDR2 (germline): SGDLS, YYNGEE. This CDR3 is built from 15 residues. The CDR3 is CASSVVGRELNEQFF. CDR3 bases: TGTGCCAGCAGCGTAGTGGGGCGGGAGCTCAATGAGCAGTTCTTC.

This clone was counted only a few times. The chain combines TRBV28 with TRBJ1-1; 10 bases align to TRBD1. J lost 2 bases, V lost 6 bases, and 12 bases had no gene match. This CDR3 is built from 17 residues. Germline CDR1 reads MDHEN; CDR2 reads SYDVKM. The CDR3 coding sequence is TGTGCCAGCAGCCCCTGGGGACAGGGGTTCACCAACACTGAAGCTTTCTTT. Protein sequence: CASSPWGQGFTNTEAFF.

This clone showed up just a few times. CDR3 sequence (DNA): TGTGCCAGCAGCTTAACTAGCGGGAGTACGACAGTTGAGCAGTTCTTC. Translated: CASSLTSGSTTVEQFF. The chain carries TRBV7-2 and TRBJ2-1; 11 nucleotides align to TRBD2. Germline CDR1 is SGHTA and CDR2 is FQGNSA. The CDR3 loop spans 16 amino acids. V lost 2 bases to trimming and J lost 9 bases; unmatched junction nucleotides: 9.

Only a few counts were recorded for this clone. This chain links TRBV27 with TRBJ1-1; no definite D call. Germline V gene data show CDR1 as MNHEY and CDR2 as SMNVEV (reference sequence). The germline V and J ends were trimmed by 7 bases and 0 bases, with 15 bases remaining between them. This CDR3 contains 15 residues. For the CDR3, the DNA is TGTGCCAGCAATCGGCGGTCCTCGATGAACACTGAAGCTTTCTTT. It is translated as CASNRRSSMNTEAFF.

This clone has just a few counts. The CDR3 coding sequence is TGTGCCAGCAGCTCGTGGACTAGCACCTACAATGAGCAGTTCTTC. Translating gives CASSSWTSTYNEQFF. The chain is built from TRBV7-2 and TRBJ2-1; TRBD2 agrees at 8 bases. V was pared by 4 bases and J by 2 bases, with 4 bases of the junction left unmatched. Germline CDR1 and CDR2: SGHTA and FQGNSA. The CDR3 consists of 15 residues.

The rearrangement joins TRBV7-9 to TRBJ2-5; TRBD2 might be the D (6 bases). The germline V gene has CDR1 SEHNR and CDR2 FQNEAQ (reference sequence). The CDR3 runs to 15 residues. The V end lost 5 bases, the J end lost 5 bases, and 18 bases lay between the germline ends. CDR3 in amino acids: CASSPGLARSETQYF. The CDR3 DNA is TGTGCCAGCAGCCCCGGGCTAGCGAGGTCGGAGACCCAGTACTTC.

This clone showed up just a few times. The chain joins TRBV4-2 to TRBJ2-1; D call uncertain. This CDR3 spans 15 amino acids. Trimming took off 0 bases at V and 10 bases at J, with 16 bases between the two ends. Per the germline V gene, CDR1 is LGHNA and CDR2 is YNFKEQ. CDR3 DNA sequence: TGTGCCAGCAGCCAAGATCGGCTCGACATGCGGGAGCAGTTCTTC. Translating gives CASSQDRLDMREQFF.

This clone was observed at least ten times. The V and J genes are TRBV7-9 and TRBJ2-1; the D call may be TRBD1 or TRBD2 (7 bases each). V was clipped by 7 bases and J by 4 bases, with 17 bases between them. The germline V gene encodes CDR1 SEHNR and CDR2 FQNEAQ (reference sequence). The length of the CDR3 is 15 residues. The CDR3 reads CASTTAGGGYNEQFF. The CDR3 DNA is TGTGCCAGCACCACCGCAGGGGGAGGGTACAATGAGCAGTTCTTC.

This clone was counted between two and nine times. The chain carries TRBV7-8 and TRBJ2-7, with 7 bases aligning to TRBD2. V shed 2 bases and J 6 bases; nucleotides not matched to a gene: 4. CDR3 size: 13 residues. Germline loops: CDR1 SGHVS, CDR2 FQNEAQ. The CDR3 spells CASSLSGGSEQYF. DNA of the CDR3: TGTGCCAGCAGCTTATCGGGGGGAAGCGAGCAGTACTTC.